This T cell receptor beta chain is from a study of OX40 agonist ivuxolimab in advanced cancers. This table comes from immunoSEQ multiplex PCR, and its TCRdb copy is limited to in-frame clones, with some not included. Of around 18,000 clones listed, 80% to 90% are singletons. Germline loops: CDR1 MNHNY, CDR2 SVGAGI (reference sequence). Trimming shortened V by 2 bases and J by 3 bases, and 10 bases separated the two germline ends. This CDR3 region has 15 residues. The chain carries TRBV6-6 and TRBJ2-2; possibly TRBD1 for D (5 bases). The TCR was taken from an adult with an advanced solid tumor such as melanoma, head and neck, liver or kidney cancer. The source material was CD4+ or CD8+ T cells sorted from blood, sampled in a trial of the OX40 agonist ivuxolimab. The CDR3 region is CASSYDDSYTGELFF. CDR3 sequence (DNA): TGTGCCAGCAGTTACGATGACAGTTACACCGGGGAGCTGTTTTTT.